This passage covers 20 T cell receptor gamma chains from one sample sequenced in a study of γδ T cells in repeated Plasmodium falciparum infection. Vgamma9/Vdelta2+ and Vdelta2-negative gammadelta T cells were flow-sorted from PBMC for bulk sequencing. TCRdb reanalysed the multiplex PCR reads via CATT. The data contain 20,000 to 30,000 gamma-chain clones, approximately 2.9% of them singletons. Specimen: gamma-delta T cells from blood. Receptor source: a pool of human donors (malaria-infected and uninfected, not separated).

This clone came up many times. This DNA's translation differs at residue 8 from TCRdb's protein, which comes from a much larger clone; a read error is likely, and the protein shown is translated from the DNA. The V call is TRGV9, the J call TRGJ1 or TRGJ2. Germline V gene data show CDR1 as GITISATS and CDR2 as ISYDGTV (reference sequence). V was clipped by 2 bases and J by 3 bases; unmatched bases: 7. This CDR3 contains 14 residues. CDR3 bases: TGTGCCTTGTGGGAGGGGGCTGGTTATTATAAGAAACTCTTT. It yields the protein CALWEGAGYYKKLF.

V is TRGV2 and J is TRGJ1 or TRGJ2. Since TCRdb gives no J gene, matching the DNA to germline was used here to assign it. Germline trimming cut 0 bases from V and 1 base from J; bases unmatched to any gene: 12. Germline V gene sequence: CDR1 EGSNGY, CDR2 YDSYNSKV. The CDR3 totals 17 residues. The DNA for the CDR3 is TGTGCCACCTGGGACGGGCGGGCCAGGGGTAATTATTATAAGAAACTCTTT. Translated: CATWDGRARGNYYKKLF.

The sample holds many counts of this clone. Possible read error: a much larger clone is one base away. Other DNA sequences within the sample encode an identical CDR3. CDR3 DNA: TGTGCCACCTGGGATAGGGGTTATAAGAAACTCTTT. Translating it yields CATWDRGYKKLF. The rearrangement joins TRGV8 to TRGJ1 or TRGJ2. J gave up 6 bases and V 0 bases, and 2 bases lay outside the gene matches. Germline lookup yields CDR1 VENAVY and CDR2 YDSYNSRV. This CDR3 comprises 12 residues.

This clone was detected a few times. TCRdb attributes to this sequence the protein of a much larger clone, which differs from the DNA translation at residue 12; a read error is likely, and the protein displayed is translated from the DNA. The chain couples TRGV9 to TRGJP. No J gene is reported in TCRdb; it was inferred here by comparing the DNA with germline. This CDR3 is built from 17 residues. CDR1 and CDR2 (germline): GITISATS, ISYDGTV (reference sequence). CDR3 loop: CALWEVPLELGRKIKVF. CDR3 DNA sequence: TGTGCCTTGTGGGAGGTGCCGTTGGAGTTGGGCAGAAAAATCAAGGTATTT.

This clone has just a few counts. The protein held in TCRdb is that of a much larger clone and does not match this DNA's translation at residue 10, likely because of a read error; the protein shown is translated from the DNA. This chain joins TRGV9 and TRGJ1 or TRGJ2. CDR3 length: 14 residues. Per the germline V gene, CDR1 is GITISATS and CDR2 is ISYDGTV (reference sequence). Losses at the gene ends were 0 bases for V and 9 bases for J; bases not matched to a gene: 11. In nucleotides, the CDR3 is TGTGCCTTGTGGGAGGTGCGTCTTTGTTGTAAGAAACTCTTT. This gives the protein CALWEVRLCCKKLF.

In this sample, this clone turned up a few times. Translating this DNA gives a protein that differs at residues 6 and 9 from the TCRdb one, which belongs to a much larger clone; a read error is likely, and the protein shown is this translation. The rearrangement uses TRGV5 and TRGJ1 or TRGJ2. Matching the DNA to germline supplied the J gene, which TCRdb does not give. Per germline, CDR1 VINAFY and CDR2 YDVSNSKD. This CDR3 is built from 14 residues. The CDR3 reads CATWDWSNCYKKLF. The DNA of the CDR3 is TGTGCCACCTGGGACTGGTCGAATTGTTATAAGAAACTCTTT.

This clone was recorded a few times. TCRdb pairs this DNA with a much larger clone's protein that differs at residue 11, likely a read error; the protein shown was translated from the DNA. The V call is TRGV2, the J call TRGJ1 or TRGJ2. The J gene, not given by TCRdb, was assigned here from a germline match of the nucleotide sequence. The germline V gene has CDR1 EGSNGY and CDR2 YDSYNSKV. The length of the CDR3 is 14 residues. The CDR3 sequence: CATWDGSTAYRKLF. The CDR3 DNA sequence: TGTGCCACCTGGGACGGCTCGACCGCCTATAGGAAACTCTTT.

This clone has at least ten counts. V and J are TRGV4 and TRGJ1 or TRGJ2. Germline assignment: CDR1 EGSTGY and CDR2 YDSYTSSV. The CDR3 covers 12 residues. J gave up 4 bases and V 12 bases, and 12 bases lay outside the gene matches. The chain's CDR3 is CAAFGVYYKKLF. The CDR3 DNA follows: TGTGCCGCCTTCGGGGTGTATTATAAGAAACTCTTT.

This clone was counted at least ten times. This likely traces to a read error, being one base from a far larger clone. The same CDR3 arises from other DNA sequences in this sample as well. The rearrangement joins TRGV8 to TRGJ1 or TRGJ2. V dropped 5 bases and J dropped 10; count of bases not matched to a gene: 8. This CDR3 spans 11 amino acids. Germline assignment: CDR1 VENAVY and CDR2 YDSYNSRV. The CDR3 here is CATWGRTKKLF. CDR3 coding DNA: TGTGCCACCTGGGGCCGGACGAAGAAACTCTTT.

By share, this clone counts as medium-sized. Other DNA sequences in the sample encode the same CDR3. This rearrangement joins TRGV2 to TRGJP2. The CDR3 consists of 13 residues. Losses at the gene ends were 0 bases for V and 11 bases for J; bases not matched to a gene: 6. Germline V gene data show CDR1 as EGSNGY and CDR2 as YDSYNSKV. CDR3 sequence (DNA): TGTGCCACCTGGGACGGGCAGAGATGGATCAAGACGTTT. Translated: CATWDGQRWIKTF.

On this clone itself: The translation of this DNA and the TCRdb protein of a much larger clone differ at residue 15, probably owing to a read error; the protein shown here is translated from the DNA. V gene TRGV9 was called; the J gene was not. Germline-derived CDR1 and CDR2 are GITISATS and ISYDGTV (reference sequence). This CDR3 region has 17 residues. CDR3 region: CALWEVHQELGKKIEVF. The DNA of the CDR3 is TGTGCCTTGTGGGAGGTCCATCAAGAGTTGGGCAAAAAAATCGAGGTATTT.

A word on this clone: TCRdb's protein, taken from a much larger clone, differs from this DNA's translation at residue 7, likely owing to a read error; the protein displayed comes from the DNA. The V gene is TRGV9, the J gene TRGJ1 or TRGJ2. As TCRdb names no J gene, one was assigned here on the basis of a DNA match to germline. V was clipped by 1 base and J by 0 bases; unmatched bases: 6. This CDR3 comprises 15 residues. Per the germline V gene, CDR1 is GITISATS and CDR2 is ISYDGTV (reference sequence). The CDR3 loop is CALWEVPRNYYKKLF. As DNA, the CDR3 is TGTGCCTTGTGGGAGGTCCCCAGGAATTATTATAAGAAACTCTTT.

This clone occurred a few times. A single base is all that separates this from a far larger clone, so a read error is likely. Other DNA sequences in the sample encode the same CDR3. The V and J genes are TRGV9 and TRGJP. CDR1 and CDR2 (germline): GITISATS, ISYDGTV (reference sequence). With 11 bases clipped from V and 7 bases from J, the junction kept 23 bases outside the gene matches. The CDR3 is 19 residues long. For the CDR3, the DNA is TGTGCCTGCAGTGGGAGTATAAGGGGAGGCGAGTTGGGCAAAAAAATCAAGGTATTT. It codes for CACSGSIRGGELGKKIKVF.

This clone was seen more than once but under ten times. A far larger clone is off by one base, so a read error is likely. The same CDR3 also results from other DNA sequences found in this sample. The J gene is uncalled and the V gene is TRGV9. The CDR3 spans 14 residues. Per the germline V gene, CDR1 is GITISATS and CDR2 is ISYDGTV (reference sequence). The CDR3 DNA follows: TGTGCCTTGACTCGGCCCCCTGGTTATTATAAGAAGCTCTTT. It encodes CALTRPPGYYKKLF.

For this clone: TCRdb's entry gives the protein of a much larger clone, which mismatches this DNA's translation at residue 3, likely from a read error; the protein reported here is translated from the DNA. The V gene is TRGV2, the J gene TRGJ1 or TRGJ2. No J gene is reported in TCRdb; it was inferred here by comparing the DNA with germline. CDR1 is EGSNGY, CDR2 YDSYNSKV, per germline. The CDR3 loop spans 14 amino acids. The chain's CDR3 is CAIWDGPNYYKKLF. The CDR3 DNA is TGTGCCATCTGGGACGGTCCTAATTATTATAAGAAACTCTTT.

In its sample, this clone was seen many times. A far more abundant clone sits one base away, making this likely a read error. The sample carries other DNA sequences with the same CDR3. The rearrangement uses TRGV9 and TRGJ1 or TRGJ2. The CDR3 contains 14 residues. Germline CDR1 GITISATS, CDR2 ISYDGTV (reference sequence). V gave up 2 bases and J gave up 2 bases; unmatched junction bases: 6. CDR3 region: CALWEARDYYKKLF. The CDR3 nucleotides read TGTGCCTTGTGGGAGGCGAGAGATTATTATAAGAAACTCTTT.

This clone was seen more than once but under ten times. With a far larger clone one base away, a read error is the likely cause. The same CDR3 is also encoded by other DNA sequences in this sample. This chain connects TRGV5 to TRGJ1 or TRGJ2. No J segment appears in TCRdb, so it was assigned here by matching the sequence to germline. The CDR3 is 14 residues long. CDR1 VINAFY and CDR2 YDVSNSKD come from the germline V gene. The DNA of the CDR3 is TGTGCCACCTGGGACAGGAGGGCCTATTACAAGAAACTCTTT. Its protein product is CATWDRRAYYKKLF.

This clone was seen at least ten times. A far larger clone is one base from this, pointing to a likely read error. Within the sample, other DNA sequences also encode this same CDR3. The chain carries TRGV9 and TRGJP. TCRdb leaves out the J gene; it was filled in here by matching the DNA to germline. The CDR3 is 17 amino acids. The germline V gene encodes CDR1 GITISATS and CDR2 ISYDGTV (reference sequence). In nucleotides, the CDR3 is TGTGCCTTATGGGAAGGAAAACAAGAGTTGGGCAAAAAAATCAAGGTATTT. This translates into CALWEGKQELGKKIKVF.

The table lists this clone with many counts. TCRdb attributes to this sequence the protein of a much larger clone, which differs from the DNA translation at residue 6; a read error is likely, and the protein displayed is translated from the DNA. As DNA, the CDR3 is TGTGCCACCTGGGACGTAGAGAATTATTATAAGAAACTCTTT. Translation: CATWDVENYYKKLF. The chain recombines TRGV2 with TRGJ1 or TRGJ2. J lost 0 bases, V lost 2 bases, and 4 bases had no gene match. CDR1 and CDR2 (germline): EGSNGY, YDSYNSKV. The CDR3 contains 14 residues.

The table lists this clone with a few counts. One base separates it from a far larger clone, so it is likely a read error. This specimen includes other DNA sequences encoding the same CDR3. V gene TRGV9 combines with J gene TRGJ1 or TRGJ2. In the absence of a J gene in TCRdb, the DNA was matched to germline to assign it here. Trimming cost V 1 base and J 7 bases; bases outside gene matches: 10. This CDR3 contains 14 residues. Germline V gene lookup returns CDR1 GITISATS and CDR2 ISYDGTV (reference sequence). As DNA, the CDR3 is TGTGCCTTGTGGGAGGTACCCAGCGGGTATAAGAAACTCTTT. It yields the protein CALWEVPSGYKKLF.